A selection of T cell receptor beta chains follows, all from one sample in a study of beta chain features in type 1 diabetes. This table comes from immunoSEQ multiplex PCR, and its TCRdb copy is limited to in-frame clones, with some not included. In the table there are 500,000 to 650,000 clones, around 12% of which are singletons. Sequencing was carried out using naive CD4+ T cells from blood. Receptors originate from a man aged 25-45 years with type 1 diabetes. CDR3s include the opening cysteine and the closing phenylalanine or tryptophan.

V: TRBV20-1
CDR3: CSARRQNGYTF

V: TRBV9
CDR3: CASSVASLAGHTGELFF

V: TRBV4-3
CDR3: CASSQERNTGNTIYF

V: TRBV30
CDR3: CAWNRIEDGTQYF

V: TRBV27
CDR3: CASSLSSVRGGETQYF

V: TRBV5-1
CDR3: CASSLVYSGDYNEQFF

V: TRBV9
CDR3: CASSVQGALSGELFF

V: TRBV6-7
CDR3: CASRPTLKECTGELFF

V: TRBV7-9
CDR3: CASSLARRGPYEQYF

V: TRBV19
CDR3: CASSIGDPIPGYTF

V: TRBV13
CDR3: CASSLLPTGAYEQYF

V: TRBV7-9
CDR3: CASSPDGYEQYF

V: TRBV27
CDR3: CASSLSRQGLSPLHF

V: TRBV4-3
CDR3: CASSQEPRDVDEQFF

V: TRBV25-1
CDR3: CASSVLGTGGSGELFF

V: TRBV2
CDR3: CASSDQVGRGQAEAFF

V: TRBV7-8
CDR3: CASSGQTGVYGYTF

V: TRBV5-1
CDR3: CASSSDRDYGYTF

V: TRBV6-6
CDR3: CASSYEAGPTNEKLFF

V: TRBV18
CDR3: CASSPGGTTRDSPLHF

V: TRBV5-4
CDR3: CASSLEAVSSYNEQFF

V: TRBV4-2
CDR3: CASSQGQPDEKLFF

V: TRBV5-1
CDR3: CASSGLKGGAYEQYF

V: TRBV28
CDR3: CASSSSSGGYTF

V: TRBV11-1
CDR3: CASSLSSANYGYTF

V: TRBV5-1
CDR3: CASSLGLAETDTQYF

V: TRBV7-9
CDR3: CASSLRTGETQYF

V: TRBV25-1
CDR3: CASSAGGVNTEAFF

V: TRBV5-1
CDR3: CASSLAPGGNQPQHF

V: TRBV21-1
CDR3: CASSKADKQGVGEKLFF

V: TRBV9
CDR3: CASSVAGGEAFF

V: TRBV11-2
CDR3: CASSPRTVADYEQYF

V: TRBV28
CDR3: CASSFGGARYHEQYF

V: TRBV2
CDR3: CASSDDSPEQYF

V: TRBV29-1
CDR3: CSVGSYYNEQFF

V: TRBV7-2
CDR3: CASSPQIAGNTGELFF

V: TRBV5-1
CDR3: CASSSSPTGQETQYF

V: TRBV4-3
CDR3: CASSHPGIQNTEAFF

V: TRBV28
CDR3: CASSTIRTSGGAVDTQYF

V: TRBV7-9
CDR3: CASSAHRDRASVVSYEQYF

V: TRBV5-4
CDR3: CASSRTDQETQYF

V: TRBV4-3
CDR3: CASSQGQGPNYGYTF

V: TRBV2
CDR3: CASSQGQDDYGYTF

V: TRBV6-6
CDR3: CASSAGGPSYNEQFF

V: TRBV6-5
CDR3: CASSKDREVSYEQYF

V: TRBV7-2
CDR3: CASSTTRWDGYTF

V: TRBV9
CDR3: CASSVSSGGTEAFF

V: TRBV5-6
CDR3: CASSRPGQGSYEQYF

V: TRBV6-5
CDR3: CASSYSKGTYEQYF

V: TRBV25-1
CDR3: CASSEYDGQGGEQYF

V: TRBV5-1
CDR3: CASSFGLAGAPSSYNEQFF

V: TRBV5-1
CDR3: CASSIQETQYF

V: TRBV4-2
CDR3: CASSQVSAGTGELFF

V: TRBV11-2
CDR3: CASSSGTGCHF